Listed below are T cell receptor beta chains from one sample, sequenced in a study of blood T cell repertoires in COVID-19. Sequencing was performed with immunoSEQ multiplex PCR; in TCRdb, only in-frame clones are kept and a portion is missing. The sample has roughly 200,000 clones; 85% are singletons. Material for sequencing was PBMCs or T cells enriched from blood (not recorded which). The source is a middle-aged man who had recovered from COVID-19. Each CDR3 is given with its conserved first and last residue. D genes are given only for firm matches. Clone size is shown for a subset of rows, as once, few, many or a class of expanded clone.

size: .
D: .
V: TRBV6-4
J: TRBJ1-5
DNA: TGTGCCAGCAGCCCCACAAGTTATTCCCAGCCCCAGCATTTT
CDR3: CASSPTSYSQPQHF

size: .
D: .
V: TRBV2
J: TRBJ1-2
DNA: TGTGCCAGCAGGGAACGGGACTTCGCAAACTATGGCTACACCTTC
CDR3: CASRERDFANYGYTF

size: .
D: .
V: TRBV7-7
J: TRBJ2-7
DNA: TGTGCTAGCAGCTTAGAGGAGGGGTCGGGCTACGAGCAGTACTTC
CDR3: CASSLEEGSGYEQYF

size: .
D: TRBD2
V: TRBV5-1
J: TRBJ2-7
DNA: TGCGCCAGCAGCTTGGCCCCGGGACTAGCGGGAGGGCCCACCTACGAGCAGTACTTC
CDR3: CASSLAPGLAGGPTYEQYF

size: .
D: TRBD2
V: TRBV29-1
J: TRBJ2-7
DNA: TGCAGCGTCGGGACTAGTCCCTCCGAGCAGTACTTC
CDR3: CSVGTSPSEQYF

size: few
D: .
V: TRBV6-2/TRBV6-3
J: TRBJ2-7
DNA: TGTGCCAGCAGTTACTCCGCCAGTTCCTACGAGCAGTACTTC
CDR3: CASSYSASSYEQYF

size: .
D: TRBD1
V: TRBV15
J: TRBJ2-1
DNA: TGTGCCACCAGCAGATCTCTACTCCCCCCACCGGGACAGGGGAGCAATGAGCAGTTCTTC
CDR3: CATSRSLLPPPGQGSNEQFF

size: once
D: .
V: TRBV20-1
J: TRBJ1-1
DNA: TGCAGTTGGCGACAGAACACTGAAGCTTTCTTT
CDR3: CSWRQNTEAFF

size: .
D: .
V: TRBV5-1
J: TRBJ1-2
DNA: TGCGCCAGCAGCCCCTCTGGGGGGTATGGCTACACCTTC
CDR3: CASSPSGGYGYTF

size: .
D: TRBD1
V: TRBV11-2
J: TRBJ2-4
DNA: TGTGCCAGCAGCTCACTAGACAGGGCCCCAAACAAAAACATTCAGTACTTC
CDR3: CASSSLDRAPNKNIQYF

size: .
D: .
V: TRBV11-3
J: TRBJ2-3
DNA: TGTGCCAGCAGCCGTGGAGCGGTAAGCACAGATACGCAGTATTTT
CDR3: CASSRGAVSTDTQYF

size: few
D: TRBD1
V: TRBV5-1
J: TRBJ2-2
DNA: TGCGCCAGCAGCTCGGGACAGACGAACACCGGGGAGCTGTTTTTT
CDR3: CASSSGQTNTGELFF

size: .
D: TRBD2
V: TRBV9
J: TRBJ2-7
DNA: TGTGCCAGCTCGGGGGCTAGCGGGAACCTGTACTTC
CDR3: CASSGASGNLYF

size: .
D: .
V: TRBV28
J: TRBJ1-4
DNA: TGTGCCAGCAGCCAGACAGCAACTAATGAAAAACTGTTTTTT
CDR3: CASSQTATNEKLFF

size: .
D: TRBD1
V: TRBV5-1
J: TRBJ1-2
DNA: TGCGCCAGCAGCTCGGGACAGGACAAACGCTATGGCTACACCTTC
CDR3: CASSSGQDKRYGYTF

size: .
D: TRBD1
V: TRBV5-1
J: TRBJ2-5
DNA: TGCGCCAGCAGCAACCCGGGACAGGGGGGAGAGACCCAGTACTTC
CDR3: CASSNPGQGGETQYF

size: .
D: .
V: TRBV28
J: TRBJ1-4
DNA: TGTGCCAGCAGTTTGCCGCCAACGGATGAAAAACTGTTTTTT
CDR3: CASSLPPTDEKLFF

size: .
D: TRBD2
V: TRBV12-3/TRBV12-4
J: TRBJ2-7
DNA: TGTGCCAGCAGTCCAGGGACTACCTACGAGCAGTACTTC
CDR3: CASSPGTTYEQYF

size: .
D: .
V: TRBV5-6
J: TRBJ2-7
DNA: TGTGCCAGCAGCTTGAAGGGGTCCTACGAGCAGTACTTC
CDR3: CASSLKGSYEQYF

size: .
D: .
V: TRBV27
J: TRBJ2-7
DNA: TGTGCCAGCAGTTTATCCAGGGTAAACGAGCAGTACTTC
CDR3: CASSLSRVNEQYF

size: .
D: .
V: TRBV2
J: TRBJ2-2
DNA: TGTGCCAGCAGTGAATCCGGTGGGGAGCTGTTTTTT
CDR3: CASSESGGELFF

size: .
D: TRBD1
V: TRBV11-3
J: TRBJ1-6
DNA: TGTGCCAGCAGCTCAAGTTCCCGGACAGGGGGCAATTCACCCCTCCACTTT
CDR3: CASSSSSRTGGNSPLHF

size: .
D: .
V: TRBV19
J: TRBJ1-1
DNA: TGTGCCAGTAGTATAGCTGGGCAGGGTAACACTGAAGCTTTCTTT
CDR3: CASSIAGQGNTEAFF

size: .
D: TRBD2
V: TRBV6-4
J: TRBJ2-7
DNA: TGTGCCAGCAGTGAAATAGCGGGCACCACCTACGAGCAGTACTTC
CDR3: CASSEIAGTTYEQYF

size: .
D: TRBD2
V: TRBV6-2/TRBV6-3
J: TRBJ2-7
DNA: TGTGCCAGCAGTTACGGGAGTAGCGGGAGTTCGGAGCAGTACTTC
CDR3: CASSYGSSGSSEQYF

size: .
D: .
V: TRBV7-3
J: TRBJ2-7
DNA: TGTGCCAGCAGCTTAGGTGCCTCGGGTTCCTACGAGCAGTACTTC
CDR3: CASSLGASGSYEQYF

size: .
D: .
V: TRBV18
J: TRBJ1-1
DNA: TGTGCCAGCTCACCCGGAAGTGGAGGGGCAAACACTGAAGCTTTCTTT
CDR3: CASSPGSGGANTEAFF

size: .
D: TRBD1
V: TRBV24-1
J: TRBJ2-3
DNA: TGTGCCACCAGTGTTCAGGGGGCAGGACCGCGAGCAGATACGCAGTATTTT
CDR3: CATSVQGAGPRADTQYF

size: few
D: .
V: TRBV24-1
J: TRBJ1-1
DNA: TGTGCCACCAGTGATAACCGGGGGAACACTGAAGCTTTCTTT
CDR3: CATSDNRGNTEAFF

size: few
D: TRBD1
V: TRBV5-1
J: TRBJ2-7
DNA: TGCGCCAGCAGCTTGGACAGGGGTCGGAACTCCTACGAGCAGTACTTC
CDR3: CASSLDRGRNSYEQYF

size: .
D: TRBD1
V: TRBV5-4
J: TRBJ1-1
DNA: TGTGCCAGCAGCAAACGACAGGGGGAGGCCACTGAAGCTTTCTTT
CDR3: CASSKRQGEATEAFF

size: .
D: TRBD2
V: TRBV9
J: TRBJ2-3
DNA: TGTGCCAGCAGCGGAGGGACTAGCGGGATTGGAGATACGCAGTATTTT
CDR3: CASSGGTSGIGDTQYF

size: .
D: .
V: TRBV9
J: TRBJ2-7
DNA: TGTGCCAGCAGCGTCTCTGCCGGCTACGAGCAGTACTTC
CDR3: CASSVSAGYEQYF

size: few
D: TRBD1
V: TRBV3-1/TRBV3-2
J: TRBJ1-5
DNA: TGTGCCAGCAGCCACCAGGGGGATCAGCCCCAGCATTTT
CDR3: CASSHQGDQPQHF

size: .
D: TRBD1
V: TRBV6-2/TRBV6-3
J: TRBJ1-2
DNA: TGTGCCAGCAGCCTGACAGGGGGCGGGAACTATGGCTACACCTTC
CDR3: CASSLTGGGNYGYTF

size: once
D: TRBD1
V: TRBV25-1
J: TRBJ2-7
DNA: TGTGCCAGCAGTGGGTGGGGGACAGGGCGAAGCGAGCAGTACTTC
CDR3: CASSGWGTGRSEQYF

size: few
D: TRBD1
V: TRBV30
J: TRBJ1-4
DNA: TGTGCCTGGAGCGCCGACAGGGGAAGGGAAAAACTGTTTTTT
CDR3: CAWSADRGREKLFF

size: .
D: .
V: TRBV5-1
J: TRBJ2-7
DNA: TGCGCCAGCAGCCAACATCGGGAGAAGACCTACGAGCAGTACTTC
CDR3: CASSQHREKTYEQYF

size: .
D: TRBD1
V: TRBV6-6
J: TRBJ1-2
DNA: TGTGCCAGCAGTTCTCAACGGGACAGGGGCTATGGCTACACCTTC
CDR3: CASSSQRDRGYGYTF

size: .
D: .
V: TRBV6-5
J: TRBJ1-1
DNA: TGTGCCAGCAGTTACTCCCAGGGAGGGTTCGCTGAAGCTTTCTTT
CDR3: CASSYSQGGFAEAFF

size: .
D: .
V: TRBV7-3
J: TRBJ2-7
DNA: TGTGCCAGCAGCCCCGGGACTGCCGTAGGAGAGCAGTACTTC
CDR3: CASSPGTAVGEQYF

size: .
D: .
V: TRBV4-1
J: TRBJ1-2
DNA: TGCGCCAGCAGCCAGACAGCACCTTATGGCTACACCTTC
CDR3: CASSQTAPYGYTF

size: .
D: TRBD1
V: TRBV6-4
J: TRBJ1-6
DNA: TGTGCCAGCAGTGAGGGGACAGATAATTCACCCCTCCACTTT
CDR3: CASSEGTDNSPLHF

size: once
D: .
V: TRBV6-2/TRBV6-3
J: TRBJ1-5
DNA: TGTGCCAGCAGTTTCCCGGGGGAGCCCCAGCATTTT
CDR3: CASSFPGEPQHF

size: .
D: TRBD1
V: TRBV5-6
J: TRBJ1-2
DNA: TGTGCCAGCAGCTTACCGGGACAGGGCTATGGCTACACCTTC
CDR3: CASSLPGQGYGYTF

size: few
D: TRBD1
V: TRBV9
J: TRBJ1-3
DNA: TGTGCCAGCAGCGTGACAGGGACAGGTGGCACTGGAAACACCATATATTTT
CDR3: CASSVTGTGGTGNTIYF

size: .
D: .
V: TRBV7-2
J: TRBJ2-7
DNA: TGTGCCAGCAGCTTATCCGGGGGGCACGTCGAGCAGTACTTC
CDR3: CASSLSGGHVEQYF